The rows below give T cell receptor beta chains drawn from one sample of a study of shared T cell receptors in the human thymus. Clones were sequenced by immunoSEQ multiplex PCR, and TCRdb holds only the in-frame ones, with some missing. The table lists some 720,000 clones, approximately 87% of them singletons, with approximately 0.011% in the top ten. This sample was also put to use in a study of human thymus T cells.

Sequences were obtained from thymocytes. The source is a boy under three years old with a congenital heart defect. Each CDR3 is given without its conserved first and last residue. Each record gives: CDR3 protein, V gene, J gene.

ASSISGGTDTQY	TRBV6-6	TRBJ2-3
ASSLGAGGGQPQH	TRBV11-2	TRBJ1-5
ASSLDFHPGLAGGEQF	TRBV27	TRBJ2-1
ASRPKIAGWSYNEQF	TRBV27	TRBJ2-1
ASSSPPTGDPSRLSYEQY	TRBV27	TRBJ2-7
ASSCRGRNTEAF	TRBV19	TRBJ1-1
ANSSHGGSSYNEQF	TRBV5-8	TRBJ2-1
ASSLGQGPKFFNTEAF	TRBV2	TRBJ1-1
ASSRPGNSYEQY	TRBV23-1	TRBJ2-7
ASSARPGYPYEQY	TRBV19	TRBJ2-7
ASSIAGRGYEQY	TRBV19	TRBJ2-7
ASSCHRTSGSPHTGELF	TRBV27	TRBJ2-2
ASSLGRGSPLSSNEQY	TRBV27	TRBJ2-7
ASSHGRGMAF	TRBV14	TRBJ1-1
ASSERDRGSWGYT	TRBV6-1	TRBJ1-2
SVEGLLAGAKADTQY	TRBV29-1	TRBJ2-3
ASSPGGKNWGLGYEQY	TRBV19	TRBJ2-7
ASSRPTGGRGYGYT	TRBV28	TRBJ1-2
ASRPFDRGRSDEQF	TRBV7-9	TRBJ2-1
ASTRWGVRRDTEAF	TRBV5-1	TRBJ1-1
ASKSHHSSVYEQY	TRBV27	TRBJ2-7
ASSATGHQTYEQY	TRBV27	TRBJ2-7
ASSEGPAGQPQH	TRBV6-1	TRBJ1-5
ASSVTPRKGDSRSGYT	TRBV9	TRBJ1-2
ASNTPPQGNYGYT	TRBV28	TRBJ1-2
ASGGLAGAYEQY	TRBV4-2	TRBJ2-7
ASSQGGMNTEAF	TRBV14	TRBJ1-1
ASSPGQDLQETQY	TRBV5-4	TRBJ2-5
ASSYSRTGGNQPQH	TRBV6-5	TRBJ1-5
ASLGGRAPFTDTQY	TRBV27	TRBJ2-3
ASSLTGLRETQY	TRBV4-3	TRBJ2-5
ASSFEAGTSPYNEQF	TRBV5-6	TRBJ2-1
ASSPSDRRAYEQY	TRBV4-2	TRBJ2-7
ASSLPSGLENEQF	TRBV27	TRBJ2-1
ASEDAGGSKY	TRBV27	TRBJ2-7
ASSTRDRGDYEQY	TRBV28	TRBJ2-7
ASSLGWLPRGTEAF	TRBV5-8	TRBJ1-1
AWRDRTAHEQY	TRBV30	TRBJ2-7
ASSYRTGRYEQY	TRBV6-5	TRBJ2-7
ASSLPGATDTQY	TRBV11-3	TRBJ2-3
ASSPISGSYGYT	TRBV4-1	TRBJ1-2
SVVSDRASYEQY	TRBV29-1	TRBJ2-7
ASSEVRRANSEQY	TRBV2	TRBJ2-7
ASKRQSYGYT	TRBV6-1	TRBJ1-2
AWTTPGGHGYT	TRBV30	TRBJ1-2
ASALVRGHVTDTQY	TRBV5-1	TRBJ2-3